What follows is one T cell receptor (beta chain) and its context. The data were taken from a study of blood T cell repertoires in COVID-19. Study information: Material from acute and convalescent COVID-19 was sourced from the United States, Italy and Spain.

CDR1 is SGHTA and CDR2 is FQGNSA in the germline V gene. CDR3 length: 15 amino acids. V gave up 7 bases and J gave up 7 bases; unmatched junction bases: 6. Using immunoSEQ multiplex PCR, the repertoire was profiled, and TCRdb retains in-frame clones only, with some absent. The data show some 120,000 clones, over 75% seen once. This clonotype was obtained from a man older than 75 with active or convalescent COVID-19. Sequences were obtained from peripheral blood. J is TRBJ2-1 and V is TRBV7-2; 14 bases line up with TRBD2. The CDR3 sequence: CASTPRTSGGNEQFF. The CDR3 DNA sequence: TGTGCCAGCACCCCACGGACTAGCGGGGGGAATGAGCAGTTCTTC.